This is a list of T cell receptor beta chains from one sample in a study of T cell changes during pregnancy in multiple sclerosis. Sequencing was performed with immunoSEQ multiplex PCR; in TCRdb, only in-frame clones are kept and a portion is missing. This repertoire shows 79,000 or so clones, around 93% found once; its top ten account for around 1.8%. The sample here was peripheral blood, taken in the first trimester of pregnancy. The receptors originated from a female donor in good health, enrolled as a control in a pregnancy study. The CDR3 runs from the conserved cysteine through the conserved F or W. Each record gives: J gene, V gene, clone size, D gene, CDR3 DNA, CDR3 protein. The D gene is left open where the match is weak. Clone sizes are given selectively: once, few, many, or a class where the clone is expanded.

>TRBJ1-2|TRBV4-3|NA|NA
TGCGCCAGCAGCCAAGTAGTCCAAGTACAGGCGGTCGGCTACACCTTC
CASSQVVQVQAVGYTF
>TRBJ1-2|TRBV28|once|TRBD1
TGTGCCAGCAGTTTATGGACAGGGGTTGGTGAACTCACTATTGGCCGCTATGGCTACACCTTC
CASSLWTGVGELTIGRYGYTF
>TRBJ1-1|TRBV10-1|once|NA
TGCGCCAGCAGTGGACATAGGGCTTTCTTT
CASSGHRAFF
>TRBJ1-4|TRBV19|once|NA
TGTGCCAGTGCCGACTCGGACCTGGGGGGTGAAAAACTGTTTTTT
CASADSDLGGEKLFF
>TRBJ1-2|TRBV7-9|NA|TRBD1
TGTGCCAGCAGCTTTCCTCAGGGACAGGTCTATGGCTACACCTTC
CASSFPQGQVYGYTF
>TRBJ1-3|TRBV7-6|NA|NA
TGTGCCAGCAGCCCCGGGAGGGGTGGTGGGAACACCATATATTTT
CASSPGRGGGNTIYF
>TRBJ2-5|TRBV5-1|NA|TRBD1
TGCGCCAGCAGCTCAACAGGGGGCCTTCAAGAGACCCAGTACTTC
CASSSTGGLQETQYF
>TRBJ2-3|TRBV4-1|NA|NA
TGCGCCAGCAGGGGGGGGCGGGCCCCCACAGATACGCAGTATTTT
CASRGGRAPTDTQYF
>TRBJ2-3|TRBV4-2|NA|NA
TGTGCCAGCAGCCAAGGGGGGAGGGATACGCAGTATTTT
CASSQGGRDTQYF
>TRBJ2-1|TRBV5-6|NA|TRBD2
TGTGCCAGCACCGGGACTAGCGGGGGTAATGAGCAGTTCTTC
CASTGTSGGNEQFF
>TRBJ1-2|TRBV2|NA|TRBD1
TGTGCCAGCAGTGAATGGGCGGGACAGATCTATGGCTACACCTTC
CASSEWAGQIYGYTF
>TRBJ1-3|TRBV7-3|few|NA
TGTGCCAGCAGCTCGGGAGGGATGCCCGCGGACACCATATATTTT
CASSSGGMPADTIYF
>TRBJ2-7|TRBV27|NA|NA
TGTGCCAGCAGTCTAGCGATCAGCTCCTACGAGCAGTACTTC
CASSLAISSYEQYF
>TRBJ2-3|TRBV7-3|once|NA
TGTGCCAGCAGCCGGGGGGCGAACACAGATACGCAGTATTTT
CASSRGANTDTQYF
>TRBJ2-4|TRBV7-9|NA|NA
TGTGCCAGCAGCTTCGGGAACGACATTCAGTACTTC
CASSFGNDIQYF
>TRBJ1-6|TRBV5-4|NA|NA
TGTGCCAGCAGCTTTACAGATAATTCACCCCTCCACTTT
CASSFTDNSPLHF
>TRBJ2-3|TRBV7-2|NA|NA
TGTGCCAGCAGCTCGCTAGGTGTCACAGATACGCAGTATTTT
CASSSLGVTDTQYF
>TRBJ2-1|TRBV7-7|once|TRBD2
TGTGCTAGCAGCCCACTGAGCGGGGGTACCAATGAGCAGTTCTTC
CASSPLSGGTNEQFF
>TRBJ2-5|TRBV4-1|NA|TRBD2
TGCGCCAGCAGCCAAGGGGCGGGGGGGCGAGAGACCCAGTACTTC
CASSQGAGGRETQYF
>TRBJ1-5|TRBV5-6|NA|NA
TGTGCCAGCCAAGAGGCCGCTAGCAATCAGCCCCAGCATTTT
CASQEAASNQPQHF
>TRBJ1-1|TRBV7-8|NA|NA
TGTGCCTCGACCGGCAGGCGGGTTCTACTTGGAGACACTGAAGCTTTCTTT
CASTGRRVLLGDTEAFF
>TRBJ1-1|TRBV6-6|NA|NA
TGTGCCAGCACGCAGGAGGGGAGGTCGCAAGCTTTCTTT
CASTQEGRSQAFF
>TRBJ2-1|TRBV7-7|NA|NA
TGTGCTAGCAGCGCCAGTGACTCCTACAATGAGCAGTTCTTC
CASSASDSYNEQFF
>TRBJ1-2|TRBV9|NA|TRBD1
TGTGCCAGCAGCGTGGGACAGGGGTATGGCTACACCTTC
CASSVGQGYGYTF
>TRBJ2-2|TRBV6-1|NA|NA
TGTGCCAGTACATGGGCCGAGCTCGGGGAGCTGTTTTTT
CASTWAELGELFF
>TRBJ1-5|TRBV9|few|NA
TGTGCCAGCAGCCCCTATTCGGGAGGGCAGCCCCAGCATTTT
CASSPYSGGQPQHF
>TRBJ1-4|TRBV23-1|NA|NA
TGCGCCAGCAAAAAAGCCCTCCCCGGGACAAATAGCGAAGGTGGTGAAAAACTGTTTTTT
CASKKALPGTNSEGGEKLFF
>TRBJ2-3|TRBV7-3|NA|TRBD2
TGTGCCAGCAGCCCTGCGGGGGGGCGGGCAGATACGCAGTATTTT
CASSPAGGRADTQYF
>TRBJ2-1|TRBV6-1|NA|TRBD1
TGTGCCAGCAGCTGGGACAGGGGGAATGAGCAGTTCTTC
CASSWDRGNEQFF
>TRBJ2-2|TRBV25-1|NA|TRBD2
TGTGCCAGCAGTCCTCTCGGGGGGAGGGACGGGGAGCTGTTTTTT
CASSPLGGRDGELFF
>TRBJ1-1|TRBV25-1|NA|NA
TGTGCCAGCAGCAAATACAGGGACACTGAAGCTTTCTTT
CASSKYRDTEAFF
>TRBJ2-5|TRBV29-1|NA|NA
TGCAGCGTCTCACTAGCCGGCGAGACCCAGTACTTC
CSVSLAGETQYF
>TRBJ1-1|TRBV7-8|few|TRBD1
TGTGCCAGCAGGACGACAGGGGGCAACACTGAAGCTTTCTTT
CASRTTGGNTEAFF
>TRBJ2-5|TRBV2|NA|TRBD1
TGTGCCAGCAGCGACCTGACAGGGGTAGTGGAGACCCAGTACTTC
CASSDLTGVVETQYF
>TRBJ2-2|TRBV21-1|NA|NA
TGTGCCAGCAGCAAGGGACAGGGGCCTAAGGCCACGAACACCGGGGAGCTGTTTTTT
CASSKGQGPKATNTGELFF
>TRBJ2-7|TRBV18|NA|NA
TGTGCCAGCTCACCAACGCGGGACGGGCACTCCTACGAGCAGTACTTC
CASSPTRDGHSYEQYF
>TRBJ1-2|TRBV20-1|NA|NA
TGCAGTGCTAGAGATCGAGGCCAGTTGGCCTTC
CSARDRGQLAF
>TRBJ1-1|TRBV5-4|NA|NA
TGTGCCAGCAGCTACGATCAGGGCTTGAGAACTGAAGCTTTCTTT
CASSYDQGLRTEAFF
>TRBJ2-1|TRBV27|NA|NA
TGTGCCAGCAGTCTCCAGGGAAATGAGCAGTTCTTC
CASSLQGNEQFF
>TRBJ2-4|TRBV6-5|NA|NA
TGTGCTAGCAACCCCTCGGGTCTAGCCAAAAACATTCAGTACTTC
CASNPSGLAKNIQYF
>TRBJ2-5|TRBV28|NA|TRBD1
TGTGCCAGCAGGGGGGACAGGGGCCCCCAAGAGACCCAGTACTTC
CASRGDRGPQETQYF
>TRBJ1-3|TRBV19|NA|NA
TGTGCCAGTAGTTTCCTCGGGGTGCCTTTTGATGGAAACACCATATATTTT
CASSFLGVPFDGNTIYF
>TRBJ2-7|TRBV27|NA|TRBD1
TGTGCCAGCAGCTGGGACAGGGCCTACGAGCAGTACTTC
CASSWDRAYEQYF
>TRBJ1-5|TRBV27|NA|NA
TGTGCCAGCAGGCCCGTTAGGGGGGGGAATCAGCCCCAGCATTTT
CASRPVRGGNQPQHF
>TRBJ1-2|TRBV7-8|NA|TRBD1
TGTGCCAGCGGACAGGGGCAGGGCTACACCTTC
CASGQGQGYTF
>TRBJ1-2|TRBV4-1|NA|TRBD1
TGCGCCAGCAGCCCGGCCCGACAGGGGGTAATCTATGGCTACACCTTC
CASSPARQGVIYGYTF
>TRBJ2-3|TRBV5-1|NA|TRBD2
TGCGCCAGCAAGGTTAGCGGGGGGGCCTCCGATACGCAGTATTTT
CASKVSGGASDTQYF
>TRBJ2-2|TRBV18|NA|NA
TGTGCCAGCTCACCAACTACAGGGTTCAACACCGGGGAGCTGTTTTTT
CASSPTTGFNTGELFF
>TRBJ2-2|TRBV5-1|NA|NA
TGCGCCAGCAGCTCTACAGCGAACACCGGGGAGCTGTTTTTT
CASSSTANTGELFF
>TRBJ1-4|TRBV6-8|NA|NA
TGTGCCAGCAGTTTTGAGGAAGCTAATGAAAAACTGTTTTTT
CASSFEEANEKLFF
>TRBJ2-7|TRBV6-5|NA|NA
TGTGCCAGCAGTGGTTGGAGGGGTTCTTACGAGCAGTACTTC
CASSGWRGSYEQYF
>TRBJ1-1|TRBV2|NA|TRBD1
TGTGCCAGCAGTGTCGGGACAGGGTTCACTGAAGCTTTCTTT
CASSVGTGFTEAFF
>TRBJ2-6|TRBV11-2|NA|NA
TGTGCCAGCCCCCTCAGGGCGGAAACTGGGGCCAACGTCCTGACTTTC
CASPLRAETGANVLTF
>TRBJ2-7|TRBV19|once|TRBD2
TGTGCCTCAGGGACTAGCGGGGGAAGGCTCCACGAGCAGTACTTC
CASGTSGGRLHEQYF
>TRBJ1-5|TRBV7-9|once|NA
TGTGCCAGCAGCCCGGGGGGGGGCCCGGATCAGCCCCAGCATTTT
CASSPGGGPDQPQHF
>TRBJ1-2|TRBV7-9|few|TRBD1
TGTGCCAGCAGCTCCTATACAGGGGATGGCTACACCTTC
CASSSYTGDGYTF
>TRBJ2-7|TRBV7-6|NA|TRBD2
TGTGCCAGCAGCTTAGAGCGGGGAAGCTCCTACGAGCAGTACTTC
CASSLERGSSYEQYF
>TRBJ1-4|TRBV6-1|NA|TRBD1
TGTGCCAGCAGTGGTCAACAGGGGGCAGGGGAAAAACTGTTTTTT
CASSGQQGAGEKLFF
>TRBJ2-7|TRBV7-3|NA|TRBD2
TGTGCCAGCTCGGGAGGAGAGGGCGAGCAGTACTTC
CASSGGEGEQYF
>TRBJ1-4|TRBV4-3|NA|NA
TGCGCCAGCAGCCAAGAAGGGGGTTTTCAAGAAAAACTGTTTTTT
CASSQEGGFQEKLFF